These T cell receptor beta chains were read from a single sample in a study of chemoradiotherapy in HPV16-positive cancers. The data were produced by immunoSEQ multiplex PCR, yet TCRdb's version contains in-frame clones alone and is incomplete. The sample has roughly 4,600 clones, around 90% seen once. Here the sequenced sample was tumor tissue, taken from a patient who underwent chemoradiotherapy. The receptors originated from a human donor with HPV-associated anogenital cancer. The CDR3 runs from the conserved cysteine through the conserved F or W. Each record gives: J gene, V gene, clone size, D gene, CDR3 protein, CDR3 DNA. A D gene is named only where the DNA matches it firmly. Not every row has a clone size; where given, it reads once, few, many or a size class.

J: TRBJ2-7; V: TRBV5-1; size: -; D: TRBD2; CDR3: CASSRGSGVSYEQYF; DNA: TGCGCCAGCTCCCGGGGAAGCGGGGTCTCCTACGAGCAGTACTTC
J: TRBJ1-1; V: TRBV4-3; size: -; D: -; CDR3: CASSQAGGGEAFF; DNA: TGCGCCAGCAGCCAAGCTGGGGGGGGTGAAGCTTTCTTT
J: TRBJ1-5; V: TRBV19; size: -; D: -; CDR3: CASSIRADSNQPQHF; DNA: TGTGCCAGTAGTATTAGGGCTGATAGCAATCAGCCCCAGCATTTT
J: TRBJ1-2; V: TRBV4-1; size: once; D: -; CDR3: CASSQATGFGYTF; DNA: TGCGCCAGCAGCCAGGCCACAGGGTTCGGCTACACCTTC
J: TRBJ2-1; V: TRBV9; size: -; D: TRBD1; CDR3: CASSVAGTGNEQFF; DNA: TGTGCCAGCAGCGTAGCTGGGACAGGGAATGAGCAGTTCTTC
J: TRBJ1-1; V: TRBV29-1; size: -; D: -; CDR3: CSVKGDTEAFF; DNA: TGCAGCGTTAAGGGCGACACTGAAGCTTTCTTT
J: TRBJ1-2; V: TRBV7-9; size: -; D: TRBD1; CDR3: CASSLAGGLDGYTF; DNA: TGTGCCAGCAGCTTAGCAGGGGGCCTTGATGGCTACACCTTC
J: TRBJ2-3; V: TRBV19; size: -; D: -; CDR3: CASSVGGDTQYF; DNA: TGTGCCAGTAGTGTGGGTGGGGATACGCAGTATTTT
J: TRBJ1-6; V: TRBV5-4; size: -; D: -; CDR3: CASSLGGGRDSPLHF; DNA: TGTGCCAGCAGCCTCGGCGGGGGAAGGGATTCACCCCTCCACTTT
J: TRBJ2-7; V: TRBV29-1; size: -; D: -; CDR3: CSVDISSGEQYF; DNA: TGCAGCGTTGATATCTCCTCTGGCGAGCAGTACTTC
J: TRBJ2-2; V: TRBV11-3; size: -; D: TRBD1; CDR3: CASSFPGQGRTGELFF; DNA: TGTGCCAGCAGCTTCCCGGGACAGGGCCGGACCGGGGAGCTGTTTTTT
J: TRBJ1-1; V: TRBV5-4; size: -; D: -; CDR3: CASSPGASVNTEAFF; DNA: TGTGCCAGCAGCCCGGGGGCTTCGGTGAACACTGAAGCTTTCTTT
J: TRBJ2-1; V: TRBV4-2; size: -; D: -; CDR3: CASSQFTRGDEQFF; DNA: TGTGCCAGCAGCCAGTTTACTCGCGGGGATGAGCAGTTCTTC